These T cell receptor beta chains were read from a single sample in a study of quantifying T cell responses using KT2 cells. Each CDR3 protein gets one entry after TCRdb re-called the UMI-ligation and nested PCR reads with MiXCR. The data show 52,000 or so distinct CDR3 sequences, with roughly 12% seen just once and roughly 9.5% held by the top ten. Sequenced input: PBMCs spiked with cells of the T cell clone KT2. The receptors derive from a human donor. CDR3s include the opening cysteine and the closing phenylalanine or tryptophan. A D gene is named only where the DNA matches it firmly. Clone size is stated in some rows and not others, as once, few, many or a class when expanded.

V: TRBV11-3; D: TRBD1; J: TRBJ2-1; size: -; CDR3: CASSLKQGKSIEQFF
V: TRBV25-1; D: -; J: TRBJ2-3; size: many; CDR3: CASSEYRADTQYF
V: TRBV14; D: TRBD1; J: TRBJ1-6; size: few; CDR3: CASSLGQGGRGSPLHF
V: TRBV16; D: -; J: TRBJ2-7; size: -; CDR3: CASEREGGEQYF
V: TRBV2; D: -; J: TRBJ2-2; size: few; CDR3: CASRPPGNTGELFF
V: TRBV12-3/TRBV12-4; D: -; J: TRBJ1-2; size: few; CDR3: CASSFRGAGYTF
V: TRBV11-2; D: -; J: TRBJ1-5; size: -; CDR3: CASSLETGLQPQHF
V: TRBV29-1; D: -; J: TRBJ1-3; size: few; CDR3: CSVDISGNTIYF
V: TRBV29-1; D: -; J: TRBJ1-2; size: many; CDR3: CSVVPRQNFNYGYTF
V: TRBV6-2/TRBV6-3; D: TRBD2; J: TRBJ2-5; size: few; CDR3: CASTNWDYREETQYF
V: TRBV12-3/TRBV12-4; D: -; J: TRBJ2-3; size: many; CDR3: CASSFGSLTDTQYF
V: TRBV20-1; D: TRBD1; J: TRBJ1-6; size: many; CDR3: CSAPRQGTESPLHF
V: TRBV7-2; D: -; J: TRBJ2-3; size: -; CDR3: CASRNTGPDTQYF
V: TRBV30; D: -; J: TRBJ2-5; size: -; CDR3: CAWNQGGETQYF
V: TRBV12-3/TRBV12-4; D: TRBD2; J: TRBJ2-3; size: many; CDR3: CASSLRTSATDTQYF
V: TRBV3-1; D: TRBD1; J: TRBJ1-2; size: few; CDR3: CASSPRTGRGYGYTF
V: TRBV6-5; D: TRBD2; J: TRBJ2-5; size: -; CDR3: CASSATSGGGAETQYF
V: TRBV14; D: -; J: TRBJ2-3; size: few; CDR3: CASSTPGPPPTDTQYF
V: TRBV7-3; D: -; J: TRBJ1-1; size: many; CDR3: CASSVQGNTEAFF
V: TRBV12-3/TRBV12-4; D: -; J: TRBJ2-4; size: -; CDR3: CASSLPKNIQYF
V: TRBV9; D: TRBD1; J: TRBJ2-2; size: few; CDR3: CASSGGGQGYGELFF
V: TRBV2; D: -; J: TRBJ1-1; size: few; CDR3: CASSGQPNTEAFF
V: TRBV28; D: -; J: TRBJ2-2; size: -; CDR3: CASSSQNTGELFF
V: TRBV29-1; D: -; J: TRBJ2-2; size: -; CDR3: CSVEPASTGELFF